This passage covers 21 T cell receptor beta chains from one sample sequenced in a study of cytomegalovirus exposure and HLA in healthy donors listed by TCRdb under 2017. Library prep was done by the immunoSEQ multiplex PCR assay. The multiplex PCR relied on a mix of 60 forward primers for TCR Vbeta segments and 13 reverse primers for TCR Jbeta segments. Entries here come from immuneACCESS through TCRdb and include only in-frame sequences with V and J called. Some clones fail to appear in such tables; in the studies checked, an unresolved V gene covers under half of the shortfall, and the cause of the remainder is unknown. Recorded for this sample are 210,000 or so clones; around 87% of them occurred a single time. The biggest ten clones account for roughly 1.3% of the sample. The sequenced material came from PBMCs. The source is a young man in good health and CMV-seronegative.

The chain combines TRBV9 with TRBJ2-7, with 8 bases matching TRBD1. Germline values: CDR1 SGDLS, CDR2 YYNGEE. The length of the CDR3 is 15 residues. Losses at the gene ends were 0 bases for V and 3 bases for J; bases not matched to a gene: 5. CDR3 sequence: CASSVASGTGYEQYF. The CDR3 region has the DNA TGTGCCAGCAGCGTAGCCTCCGGGACAGGCTACGAGCAGTACTTC. The whole variable domain, filled in from reference TRBV9 and TRBJ2-7, reads DSGVTQTPKHLITATGQRVTLRCSPRSGDLSVYWYQQSLDQGLQFLIQYYNGEERAKGNILERFSAQQFPDLHSELNLSSLELGDSALYFCASSVASGTGYEQYFGPGTRLTVT.

CDR3 in DNA: TGTGCCAGCAGTTACAGTCTGGACAGGGCTTACGAGCAGTACTTC. It codes for CASSYSLDRAYEQYF. This chain joins TRBV6-5 and TRBJ2-7, with 8 bases fitting TRBD1. This CDR3 is built from 15 residues. Losses at the gene ends were 2 bases for V and 4 bases for J; bases not matched to a gene: 7. The germline V gene encodes CDR1 MNHEY and CDR2 SVGAGI.

This chain links TRBV6-5 with TRBJ1-2; 7 nucleotides line up with TRBD1. The CDR3 has 14 amino acids. The germline CDR1 and CDR2 sequences are MNHEY and SVGAGI. J lost 7 bases, V lost 6 bases, and 11 bases had no gene match. The CDR3 nucleotides are TGTGCCAGCAGCAGACAGGGAGGTGGTAGTGGCTACACCTTC. It is translated as CASSRQGGGSGYTF.

The table lists this clone with a count of one. The chain recombines TRBV6-5 with TRBJ2-2, with TRBD1 identical over 8 bases. The CDR3 covers 15 residues. Losses at the gene ends were 4 bases for V and 5 bases for J; bases not matched to a gene: 6. CDR1 MNHEY and CDR2 SVGAGI come from the germline V gene. CDR3 protein: CASSFDRGGTGELFF. CDR3 DNA sequence: TGTGCCAGCAGTTTTGACAGGGGAGGAACCGGGGAGCTGTTTTTT.

In the case of this clone: The same CDR3 arises from other DNA sequences in this sample as well. The chain uses TRBV7-2 and TRBJ1-5; D gene unclear. The CDR3 contains 13 residues. The V gene's germline CDR1 is SGHTA and CDR2 FQGNSA. Trimming shortened V by 4 bases and J by 2 bases, and 6 bases separated the two germline ends. CDR3 coding DNA: TGTGCCAGCAGCTCGCAGGGCAATCAGCCCCAGCATTTT. It is translated as CASSSQGNQPQHF. Looking up the rest from reference TRBV7-2 and TRBJ1-5 gives the full variable domain: GAGVSQSPSNKVTEKGKDVELRCDPISGHTALYWYRQSLGQGLEFLIYFQGNSAPDKSGLPSDRFSAERTGGSVSTLTIQRTQQEDSAVYLCASSSQGNQPQHFGDGTRLSIL.

This chain links TRBV5-1 with TRBJ2-3; tentative D call: TRBD1 (6 bases). V lost 5 bases to trimming and J lost 2 bases, with 18 bases between them. Germline values: CDR1 SGHRS, CDR2 YFSETQ. The CDR3 totals 16 residues. The CDR3 protein is CASRDRDTEITDTQYF. The CDR3 nucleotides read TGCGCCAGCAGGGACCGGGACACCGAAATCACAGATACGCAGTATTTT. Drawing the rest from reference TRBV5-1 and TRBJ2-3, the complete variable domain is KAGVTQTPRYLIKTRGQQVTLSCSPISGHRSVSWYQQTPGQGLQFLFEYFSETQRNKGNFPGRFSGRQFSNSRSEMNVSTLELGDSALYLCASRDRDTEITDTQYFGPGTRLTVL.

The chain recombines TRBV6-5 with TRBJ1-2; TRBD1 is a possible D gene (5 bases). V was shortened by 6 bases and J by 3 bases, with 11 bases between the two germline ends. CDR1 MNHEY and CDR2 SVGAGI come from the germline V gene. The CDR3 sequence is 13 residues long. CDR3 sequence: CASRRGWDYGYTF. Here the CDR3 DNA reads TGTGCCAGCAGAAGGGGCTGGGACTATGGCTACACCTTC.

This chain connects TRBV28 to TRBJ2-2; 10 bases match TRBD1. CDR1 and CDR2 (germline): MDHEN, SYDVKM. There are 16 residues in the CDR3. Losses at the gene ends were 3 bases for V and 6 bases for J; bases not matched to a gene: 7. In nucleotides, the CDR3 is TGTGCCAGCAGTTTTGAGAGGACAGGGGGGCCCGGGGAGCTGTTTTTT. This codes for CASSFERTGGPGELFF.

This clone appeared once. V and J are TRBV19 and TRBJ2-5, with 8 nucleotides matching TRBD2. Germline values: CDR1 LNHDA, CDR2 SQIVND (reference sequence). The J segment lost 5 bases and the V segment lost 2 bases, leaving 4 bases of the junction unmatched. CDR3 size: 14 residues. CDR3 DNA: TGTGCCAGTAGTATAACGGGACTAGAGGAGACCCAGTACTTC. Protein product: CASSITGLEETQYF.

J is TRBJ1-1 and V is TRBV18; a weak D match, TRBD1 (5 bases). CDR1 and CDR2 from the germline V gene are KGHSH and LQKENI. The CDR3 has 15 amino acids. V shed 0 bases and J shed 5 bases, with 13 bases lying between them. In nucleotides, the CDR3 is TGTGCCAGCTCACCACCTAGCAGGGCGGGGACTGAAGCTTTCTTT. It specifies CASSPPSRAGTEAFF.

The rearrangement joins TRBV11-1 to TRBJ2-7, with 9 bases that match TRBD1. The trim removed 3 bases at V and 0 bases at J, leaving 3 bases unmatched. This CDR3 is 15 amino acids long. Germline loops: CDR1 SGHAT, CDR2 FQDESV (reference sequence). In DNA, the CDR3 is TGTGCCAGCAGCTTTGTGACAGGGGGCTCCTACGAGCAGTACTTC. It codes for CASSFVTGGSYEQYF.

The chain has TRBV6-5 and TRBJ1-2, with D perhaps matching TRBD1 (6 bases). Per germline, CDR1 MNHEY and CDR2 SVGAGI. Trimming removed 6 bases from V and 1 base from J, with 9 bases in between. The CDR3 has 13 residues. CDR3 sequence (DNA): TGTGCCAGCAGAGGACAGATTAACTATGGCTACACCTTC. Translating gives CASRGQINYGYTF.

This chain joins TRBV6-1 and TRBJ1-1, with D unresolved. V lost 4 bases to trimming and J lost 0 bases, with 6 bases between them. The CDR3 spans 13 residues. Germline lookup yields CDR1 MNHNS and CDR2 SASEGT. The CDR3 is CASSVGLNTEAFF. The DNA of the CDR3 is TGTGCCAGCAGTGTGGGCTTGAACACTGAAGCTTTCTTT.

The V gene is TRBV4-3, the J gene TRBJ2-5; tentatively, D is TRBD2 (6 bases). CDR1 LGHNA and CDR2 YSLEER come from the germline V gene. The V gene lost 2 bases and the J gene lost 5 bases, with 15 bases spanning the gap. The CDR3 is 15 residues long. CDR3 sequence reads: CASSQTGGPGETQYF. The DNA for the CDR3 is TGCGCCAGCAGCCAAACAGGAGGGCCCGGGGAGACCCAGTACTTC.

The chain recombines TRBV4-2 with TRBJ2-3, with 14 bases identical to TRBD2. J lost 4 bases, V lost 1 base, and 1 base had no gene match. The CDR3 runs to 16 residues. Germline V gives CDR1 LGHNA, CDR2 YNFKEQ. CDR3 region: CASSQGLAGGPDTQYF. Here the CDR3 DNA reads TGTGCCAGCAGCCAAGGACTAGCGGGAGGGCCAGATACGCAGTATTTT.

The V gene is TRBV6-5, the J gene TRBJ1-1; D is possibly TRBD1 (6 bases). Germline V CDR1 and CDR2: MNHEY, SVGAGI. The CDR3 has 14 amino acids. The germline V and J ends were trimmed by 6 bases and 1 base, with 12 bases remaining between them. The DNA of the CDR3 is TGTGCCAGCAGGGAACAGGGTCGGAACACTGAAGCTTTCTTT. Amino acids: CASREQGRNTEAFF.

This chain joins TRBV6-6 and TRBJ1-2; a weak D match, TRBD1 (5 bases). Germline loops: CDR1 MNHNY, CDR2 SVGAGI (reference sequence). The length of the CDR3 is 13 residues. The V end was cut by 4 bases, the J end by 4 bases, with 10 bases between. The CDR3 coding sequence is TGTGCCAGCAGTTCGGGGACTTCCTATGGCTACACCTTC. This gives the protein CASSSGTSYGYTF.

The gene calls are TRBV6-5 and TRBJ1-2, with 10 positions matching TRBD1. Germline CDR1 reads MNHEY; CDR2 reads SVGAGI. The CDR3 has 13 amino acids. Trimming took 8 bases from V and 8 from J; bases not matched to a gene: 8. In DNA form, the CDR3 reads TGTGCCAGCCATGACAGGGGGCTGGGAGGCTACACCTTC. Translated: CASHDRGLGGYTF.

The chain carries TRBV27 and TRBJ2-5; 8 nucleotides match TRBD2. The junction had 12 bases not matched to a gene; V was cut back by 5 bases and J by 1 base. CDR1 MNHEY and CDR2 SMNVEV come from the germline V gene (reference sequence). CDR3 length: 17 amino acids. The CDR3 sequence: CASSPPGLLAAQETQYF. CDR3 bases: TGTGCCAGCAGTCCTCCTGGGCTACTAGCGGCCCAAGAGACCCAGTACTTC.

The chain joins TRBV12-5 to TRBJ2-2, with D hard to call. V was pared by 7 bases and J by 9 bases, with 15 bases between. Germline V gives CDR1 LGHNT, CDR2 FRNRAP. The CDR3 length is 13 residues. Here the CDR3 DNA reads TGTGCTAGTGCTCCCCTACTACGCTGGGAGCTGTTTTTT. It yields the protein CASAPLLRWELFF.

A single count supports this clone. The chain joins TRBV29-1 to TRBJ2-3; TRBD2 matches at 8 bases. V shed 6 bases, J shed 0 bases, and the junction held 11 bases outside the gene matches. The germline V gene has CDR1 SQVTM and CDR2 ANQGSEA. CDR3 length: 16 amino acids. The CDR3 DNA reads TGCAGCGTACCCTCCGGGAGGGACTTAAGCACAGATACGCAGTATTTT. Translation: CSVPSGRDLSTDTQYF.